This T cell receptor (beta chain) was sequenced for a study of T cell changes during pregnancy in multiple sclerosis. Per germline, CDR1 SQVTM and CDR2 ANQGSEA. The CDR3 runs 13 residues. The V and J ends lost 4 bases and 3 bases, in that order; junction bases with no gene match: 5. Repertoires were generated with immunoSEQ multiplex PCR, while TCRdb's copy carries only in-frame clones and drops some. Among under 95,000 clones, 80% to 95% were seen once, and the ten largest hold 2% to 2.5%. Sample: peripheral blood, taken after pregnancy. The sequence came from a female donor with multiple sclerosis, enrolled in a pregnancy study. The chain carries TRBV29-1 and TRBJ2-5; 7 nucleotides agree with TRBD1. The CDR3 DNA sequence: TGCAGCGTTGTTAAGGGGGCGAAAGAGACCCAGTACTTC. Translating it yields CSVVKGAKETQYF.